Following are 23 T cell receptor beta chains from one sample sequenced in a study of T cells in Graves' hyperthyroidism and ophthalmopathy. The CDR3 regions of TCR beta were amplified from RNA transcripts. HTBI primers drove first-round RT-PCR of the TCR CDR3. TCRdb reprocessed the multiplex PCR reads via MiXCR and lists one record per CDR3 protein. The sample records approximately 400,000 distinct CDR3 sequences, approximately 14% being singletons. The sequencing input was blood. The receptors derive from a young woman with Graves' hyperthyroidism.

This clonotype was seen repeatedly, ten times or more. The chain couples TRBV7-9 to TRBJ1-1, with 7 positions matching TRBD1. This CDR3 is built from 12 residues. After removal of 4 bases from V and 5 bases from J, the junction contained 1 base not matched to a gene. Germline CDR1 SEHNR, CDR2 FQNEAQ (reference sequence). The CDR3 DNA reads TGTGCCAGCAGCTGGGGACAGACTGAAGCTTTCTTT. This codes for CASSWGQTEAFF.

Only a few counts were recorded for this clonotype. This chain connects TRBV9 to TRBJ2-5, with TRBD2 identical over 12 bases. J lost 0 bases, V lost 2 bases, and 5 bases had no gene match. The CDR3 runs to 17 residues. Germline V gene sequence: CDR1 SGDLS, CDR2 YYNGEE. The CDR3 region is CASSVHGLAGYQETQYF. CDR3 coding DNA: TGTGCCAGCAGCGTGCACGGACTAGCGGGATACCAAGAGACCCAGTACTTC.

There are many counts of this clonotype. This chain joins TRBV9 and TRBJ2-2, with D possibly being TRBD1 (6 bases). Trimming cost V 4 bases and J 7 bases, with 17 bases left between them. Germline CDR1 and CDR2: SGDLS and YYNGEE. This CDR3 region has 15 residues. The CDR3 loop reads CASSSPDSANGELFF. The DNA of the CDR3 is TGTGCCAGCAGCTCTCCGGACAGTGCGAACGGGGAGCTGTTTTTT.

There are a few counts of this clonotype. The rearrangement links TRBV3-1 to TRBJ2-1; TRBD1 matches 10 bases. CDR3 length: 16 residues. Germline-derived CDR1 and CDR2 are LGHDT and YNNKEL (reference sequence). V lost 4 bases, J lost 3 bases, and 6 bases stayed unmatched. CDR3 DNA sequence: TGTGCCAGCAGCCCCTTTGACAGGGGGCTCTACAATGAGCAGTTCTTC. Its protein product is CASSPFDRGLYNEQFF.

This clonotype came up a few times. CDR3 protein: CASSRAGEVYEQYF. CDR3 coding DNA: TGTGCCAGCAGTCGAGCGGGGGAGGTCTACGAGCAGTACTTC. The J gene is TRBJ2-7, the V gene TRBV6-1; 8 bases line up with TRBD2. Germline CDR1 is MNHNS and CDR2 is SASEGT. There are 14 residues in the CDR3. The trim removed 5 bases at V and 3 bases at J, leaving 6 bases unmatched.

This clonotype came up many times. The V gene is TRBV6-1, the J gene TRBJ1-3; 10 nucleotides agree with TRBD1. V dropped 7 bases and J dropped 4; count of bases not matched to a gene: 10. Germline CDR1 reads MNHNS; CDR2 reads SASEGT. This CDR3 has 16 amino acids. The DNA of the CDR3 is TGTGCCAGCACTACGGGACAGGGGATCTCAGGAAACACCATATATTTT. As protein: CASTTGQGISGNTIYF.

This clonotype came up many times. In DNA form, the CDR3 reads TGTGCCAGCAGAGGACTAGCGGGACTGTACAATGAGCAGTTCTTC. Translating it yields CASRGLAGLYNEQFF. The V call is TRBV12-3 or TRBV12-4, the J call TRBJ2-1, with 12 bases matching TRBD2. This CDR3 contains 15 residues. The ends lost 6 bases at V and 4 bases at J; junction bases unmatched: 4.

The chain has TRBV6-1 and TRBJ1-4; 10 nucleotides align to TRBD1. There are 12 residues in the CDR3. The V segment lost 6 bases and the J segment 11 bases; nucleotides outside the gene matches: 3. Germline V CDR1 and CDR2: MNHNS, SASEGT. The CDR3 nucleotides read TGTGCCAGCAGCCCGGACAGGGGGAAACTGTTTTTT. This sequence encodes CASSPDRGKLFF.

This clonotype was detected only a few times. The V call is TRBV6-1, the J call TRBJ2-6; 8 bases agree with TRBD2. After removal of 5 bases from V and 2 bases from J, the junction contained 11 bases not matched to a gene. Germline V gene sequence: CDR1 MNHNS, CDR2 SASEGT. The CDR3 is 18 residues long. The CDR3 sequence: CASSPLATGGPGANVLTF. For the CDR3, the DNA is TGTGCCAGCAGTCCACTAGCTACGGGAGGGCCTGGGGCCAACGTCCTGACTTTC.

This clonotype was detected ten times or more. The CDR3 here is CASSQALYYGYTF. CDR3 DNA sequence: TGTGCCAGCAGCCAAGCCCTTTACTATGGCTACACCTTC. The rearrangement joins TRBV3-1 to TRBJ1-2; D remains ambiguous. The V end lost 1 base, the J end lost 3 bases, and 6 bases lay between the germline ends. This CDR3 contains 13 residues. CDR1 LGHDT and CDR2 YNNKEL come from the germline V gene (reference sequence).

This CDR3 reads CASSQDPAGSSYEQYF. The CDR3 bases are TGTGCCAGCAGCCAAGATCCGGCAGGGAGCTCCTACGAGCAGTACTTC. The gene calls are TRBV4-2 and TRBJ2-7; D tentatively reads TRBD1 or TRBD2 (5 bases each). The CDR3 contains 16 residues. Germline values: CDR1 LGHNA, CDR2 YNFKEQ. Trimming left V 0 bases short and J 0 bases short, with 12 bases between.

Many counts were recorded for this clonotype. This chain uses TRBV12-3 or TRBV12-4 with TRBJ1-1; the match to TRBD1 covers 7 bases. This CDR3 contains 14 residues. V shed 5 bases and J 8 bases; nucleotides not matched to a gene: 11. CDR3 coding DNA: TGTGCCAGCAGTCCGCAGGGGGGGCTTAGGGAAGCTTTCTTT. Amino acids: CASSPQGGLREAFF.

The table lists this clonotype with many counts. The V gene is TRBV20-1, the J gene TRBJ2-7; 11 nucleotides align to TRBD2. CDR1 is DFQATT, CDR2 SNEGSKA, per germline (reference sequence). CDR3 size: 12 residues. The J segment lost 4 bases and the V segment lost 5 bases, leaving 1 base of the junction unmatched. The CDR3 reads CSAASGRYEQYF. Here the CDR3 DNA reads TGCAGTGCTGCTAGCGGGAGGTACGAGCAGTACTTC.

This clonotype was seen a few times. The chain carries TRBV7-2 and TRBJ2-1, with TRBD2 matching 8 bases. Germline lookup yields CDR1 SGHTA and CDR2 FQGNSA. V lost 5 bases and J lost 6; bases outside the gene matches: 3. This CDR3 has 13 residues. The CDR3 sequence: CASSGGTSNEQFF. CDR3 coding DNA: TGTGCCAGCAGCGGGGGGACTAGCAATGAGCAGTTCTTC.

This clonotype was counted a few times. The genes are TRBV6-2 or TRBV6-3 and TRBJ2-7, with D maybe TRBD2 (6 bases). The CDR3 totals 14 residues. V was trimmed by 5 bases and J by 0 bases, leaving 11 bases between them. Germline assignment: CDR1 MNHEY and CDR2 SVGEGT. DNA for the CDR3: TGTGCCAGCAGTATGGGACTGTCCTCCTACGAGCAGTACTTC. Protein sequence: CASSMGLSSYEQYF.

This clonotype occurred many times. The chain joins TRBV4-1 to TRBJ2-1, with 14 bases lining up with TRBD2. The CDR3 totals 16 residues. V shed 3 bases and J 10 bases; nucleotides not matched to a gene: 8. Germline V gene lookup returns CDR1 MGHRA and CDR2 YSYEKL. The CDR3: CASSHLGLAGVQEQFF. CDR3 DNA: TGCGCCAGCAGCCACTTGGGACTAGCGGGAGTACAGGAGCAGTTCTTC.

The CDR3 loop reads CASNSGLNTGELFF. CDR3 coding DNA: TGTGCCAGTAACTCGGGACTGAACACCGGGGAGCTGTTTTTT. This chain uses TRBV19 with TRBJ2-2; a possible D gene is TRBD2 (6 bases). CDR1 is LNHDA and CDR2 is SQIVND in the germline V gene (reference sequence). Trimming removed 7 bases at V and 1 base at J, with 10 bases between. This CDR3 region has 14 residues.

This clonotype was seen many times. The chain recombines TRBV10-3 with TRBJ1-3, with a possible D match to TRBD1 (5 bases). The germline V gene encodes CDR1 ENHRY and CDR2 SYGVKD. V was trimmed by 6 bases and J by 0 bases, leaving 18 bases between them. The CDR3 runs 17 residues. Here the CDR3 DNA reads TGTGCCATCAGGACGACAGAGGGGAGCGGCTCTGGAAACACCATATATTTT. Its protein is CAIRTTEGSGSGNTIYF.

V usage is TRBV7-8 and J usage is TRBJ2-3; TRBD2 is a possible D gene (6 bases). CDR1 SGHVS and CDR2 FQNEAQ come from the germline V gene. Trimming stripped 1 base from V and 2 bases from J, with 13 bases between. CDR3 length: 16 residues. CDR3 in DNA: TGTGCCAGCAGCTTAGTGCCCCCGGGACTCACAGATACGCAGTATTTT. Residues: CASSLVPPGLTDTQYF.

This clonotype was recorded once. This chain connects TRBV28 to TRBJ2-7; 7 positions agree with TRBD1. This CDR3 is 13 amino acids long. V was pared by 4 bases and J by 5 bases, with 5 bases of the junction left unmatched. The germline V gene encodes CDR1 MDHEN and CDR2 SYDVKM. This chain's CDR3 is CASSYDRDHEQYF. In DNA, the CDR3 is TGTGCCAGCAGTTACGACAGGGACCACGAGCAGTACTTC.

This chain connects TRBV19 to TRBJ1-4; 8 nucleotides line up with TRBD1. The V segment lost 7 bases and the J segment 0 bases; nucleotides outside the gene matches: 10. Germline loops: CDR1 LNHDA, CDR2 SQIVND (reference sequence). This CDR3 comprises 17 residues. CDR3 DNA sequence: TGTGCCAGTACCCACCCCGGGACAGGTGCAACTAATGAAAAACTGTTTTTT. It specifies CASTHPGTGATNEKLFF.

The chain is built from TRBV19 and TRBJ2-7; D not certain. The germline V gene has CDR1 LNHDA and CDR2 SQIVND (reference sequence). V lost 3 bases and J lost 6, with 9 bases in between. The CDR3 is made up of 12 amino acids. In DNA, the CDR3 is TGTGCCAGTAGTATGTCAGGTGCCGAGCAGTACTTC. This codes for CASSMSGAEQYF.

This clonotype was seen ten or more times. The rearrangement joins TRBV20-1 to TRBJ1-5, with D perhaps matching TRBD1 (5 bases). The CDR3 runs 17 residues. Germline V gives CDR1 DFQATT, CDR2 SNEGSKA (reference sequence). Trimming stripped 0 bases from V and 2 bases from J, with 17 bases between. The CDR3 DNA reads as TGCAGTGCTAGAGAGACCCTGAGGGGATCGGGCAATCAGCCCCAGCATTTT. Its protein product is CSARETLRGSGNQPQHF.